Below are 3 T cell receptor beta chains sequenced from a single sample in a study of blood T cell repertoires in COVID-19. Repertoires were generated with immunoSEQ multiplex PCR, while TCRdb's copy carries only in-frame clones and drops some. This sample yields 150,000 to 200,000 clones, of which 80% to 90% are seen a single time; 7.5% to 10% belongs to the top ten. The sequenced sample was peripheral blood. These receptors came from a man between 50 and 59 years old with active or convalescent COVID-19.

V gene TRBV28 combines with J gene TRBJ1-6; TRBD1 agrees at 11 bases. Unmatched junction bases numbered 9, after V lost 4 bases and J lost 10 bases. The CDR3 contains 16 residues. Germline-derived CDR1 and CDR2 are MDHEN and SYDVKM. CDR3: CASSSFYGTGGSPLHF. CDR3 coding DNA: TGTGCCAGCAGTTCTTTTTATGGGACAGGGGGATCACCCCTCCACTTT.

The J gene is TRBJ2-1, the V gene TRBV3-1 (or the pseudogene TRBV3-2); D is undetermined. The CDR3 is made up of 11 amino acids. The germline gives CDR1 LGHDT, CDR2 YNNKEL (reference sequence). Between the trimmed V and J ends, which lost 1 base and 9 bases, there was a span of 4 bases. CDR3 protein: CASSQASEQFF. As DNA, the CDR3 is TGTGCCAGCAGCCAAGCTAGTGAGCAGTTCTTC.

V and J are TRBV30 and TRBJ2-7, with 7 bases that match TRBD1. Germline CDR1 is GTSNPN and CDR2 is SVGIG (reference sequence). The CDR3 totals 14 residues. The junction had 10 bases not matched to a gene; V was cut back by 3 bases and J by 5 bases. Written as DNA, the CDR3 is TGTGCCTGGAGGACAGGGTATTCTGTTAACGAGCAGTACTTC. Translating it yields CAWRTGYSVNEQYF.